This T cell receptor (beta chain) was recorded in a study of T-cell reconstitution after alpha-beta-depleted transplantation in children. Study-wide results and caveats: In patients about two months after transplant, alpha-beta T cells reportedly arose from several hundred expanded graft clones.

The TCRbeta library incorporated unique molecular identifiers. TCRdb re-analysed the PCR reads in MiXCR, keeping a single row per CDR3 protein. The sample holds about 200,000 distinct CDR3 sequences; roughly 6.3% are singletons and the top ten take about 4.3%. Germline V CDR1 and CDR2: DFQATT, SNEGSKA (reference sequence). The ends lost 3 bases at V and 2 bases at J; junction bases unmatched: 2. CDR3 length: 13 residues. Remarks on this clonotype: Its antigen is not known.

The sequences come from PBMCs, collected before TCRalphabeta/CD19-depleted stem cell transplant. This clonotype was sampled from a girl under three years old with combined immunodeficiency, due to receive a stem cell transplant. The chain recombines TRBV20-1 with TRBJ2-7; 9 bases map to TRBD1. In DNA form, the CDR3 reads TGCAGTGCTAGCGGACAGGGGACCTACGAGCAGTACTTC. As protein: CSASGQGTYEQYF.